This record looks at one T cell receptor (beta chain) sequence and its context. TCRdb's copy holds only in-frame clones and misses some; the assay was immunoSEQ multiplex PCR. The sample consists of 79,000 or so clones, about 89% of them appearing once. The data were obtained in a study of control samples from healthy donors and cancer patients. This receptor was obtained from a woman between 50 and 59 years old with colorectal cancer. Sequenced: PBMCs.

The CDR3 bases are TGTGCCAGCAAGGAACGAGACACGGGCGGGCATTGGGCTTTCTTT. It encodes CASKERDTGGHWAFF. The chain carries TRBV6-4 and TRBJ1-1; D remains ambiguous. Germline V CDR1 and CDR2: MRHNA, SNTAGT. The CDR3 sequence is 15 residues long. Trimming stripped 7 bases from V and 11 bases from J, with 26 bases between.